This TCR beta chain was captured in a study of blood T cell repertoires in COVID-19. Study as a whole: Sources were T cells, B-cell-depleted T cells, or PBMCs; the material itself was cDNA or gDNA.

V was clipped by 3 bases and J by 10 bases; unmatched bases: 10. Germline V lookup: CDR1 DFQATT, CDR2 SNEGSKA (reference sequence). The CDR3 runs to 14 residues. Profiling relied on immunoSEQ multiplex PCR, and the TCRdb table lists in-frame clones only, not all of them. This sample has around 400,000 clones, with approximately 90% found just once. Participants classified as exposed had met a COVID-19 case within 2 weeks before study entry. The chain uses TRBV20-1 and TRBJ2-5; 11 bases map to TRBD2. The receptor's source is a woman in her forties who had been exposed to COVID-19. The specimen was PBMCs or T cells enriched from blood (not recorded which). The CDR3 sequence: CSASSGRGGRDQYF. CDR3 in DNA: TGCAGTGCTAGTAGCGGGAGGGGGGGGAGAGACCAGTACTTC.